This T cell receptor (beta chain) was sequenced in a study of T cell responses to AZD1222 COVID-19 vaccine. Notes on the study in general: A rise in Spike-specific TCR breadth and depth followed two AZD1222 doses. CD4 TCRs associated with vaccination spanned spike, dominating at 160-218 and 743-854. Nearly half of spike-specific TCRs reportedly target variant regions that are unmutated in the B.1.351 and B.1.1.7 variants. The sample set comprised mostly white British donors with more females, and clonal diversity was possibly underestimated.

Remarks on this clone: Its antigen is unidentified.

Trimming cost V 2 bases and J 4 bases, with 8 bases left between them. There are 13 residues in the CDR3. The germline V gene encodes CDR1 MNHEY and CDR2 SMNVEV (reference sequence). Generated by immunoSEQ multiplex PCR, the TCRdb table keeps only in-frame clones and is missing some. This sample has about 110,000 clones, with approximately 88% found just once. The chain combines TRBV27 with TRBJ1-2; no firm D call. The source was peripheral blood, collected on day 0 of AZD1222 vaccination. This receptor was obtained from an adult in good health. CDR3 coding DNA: TGTGCCAGCAGTTTACGGGTCGGCTATGGCTACACCTTC. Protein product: CASSLRVGYGYTF.